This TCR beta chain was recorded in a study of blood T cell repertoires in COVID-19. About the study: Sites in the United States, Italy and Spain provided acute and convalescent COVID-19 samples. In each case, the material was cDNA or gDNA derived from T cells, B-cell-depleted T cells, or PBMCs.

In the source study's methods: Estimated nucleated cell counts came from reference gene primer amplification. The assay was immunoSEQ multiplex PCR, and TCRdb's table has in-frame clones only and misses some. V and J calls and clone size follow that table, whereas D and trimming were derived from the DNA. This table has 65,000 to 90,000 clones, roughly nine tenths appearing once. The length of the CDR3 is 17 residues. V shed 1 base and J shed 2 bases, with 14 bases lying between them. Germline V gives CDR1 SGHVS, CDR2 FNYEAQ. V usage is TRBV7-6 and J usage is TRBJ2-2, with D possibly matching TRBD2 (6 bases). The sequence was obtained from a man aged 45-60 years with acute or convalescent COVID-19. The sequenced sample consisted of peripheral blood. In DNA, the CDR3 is TGTGCCAGCAGCTTAGTGTCTAGCGACCGAAACACCGGGGAGCTGTTTTTT. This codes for CASSLVSSDRNTGELFF.